Below, 31 T cell receptor beta chains from the same sample are listed, as sequenced in a study of patients and donors after allogeneic stem cell transplantation. From the RT-PCR reads, TCRdb called clonotypes with MiXCR, one entry per CDR3 protein. The sample records 150,000 to 200,000 distinct CDR3 sequences, 20% to 25% being singletons. Sequencing was carried out using blood, either unsorted or a sorted T cell fraction (not recorded which). These receptors all stem from a human donor who was either an allogeneic HSCT recipient or a stem cell or donor lymphocyte infusion donor (not recorded which). It is not recorded whose cells these are; they may come from a transplant donor.

This clonotype was seen only a few times. V is TRBV14 and J is TRBJ2-1, with a possible D match to TRBD1 (6 bases). Per germline, CDR1 SGHDN and CDR2 FVKESK. Trimming stripped 4 bases from V and 6 bases from J, with 22 bases between. This CDR3 is 17 amino acids long. Here the CDR3 DNA reads TGTGCCAGCAGCCTAAAGGAAGAGTGGGGGCATGTCAATGAGCAGTTCTTC. Translating gives CASSLKEEWGHVNEQFF.

The chain has TRBV12-5 and TRBJ1-5; the match to TRBD1 covers 8 bases. The CDR3 contains 15 residues. Unmatched junction bases numbered 7, after V lost 9 bases and J lost 0 bases. Germline values: CDR1 LGHNT, CDR2 FRNRAP. In nucleotides, the CDR3 is TGTGCTAGCCGCCAGGGGGCATATAGCAATCAGCCCCAGCATTTT. Its protein is CASRQGAYSNQPQHF.

This chain uses TRBV20-1 with TRBJ2-1; 14 bases are shared with TRBD2. Germline V gene sequence: CDR1 DFQATT, CDR2 SNEGSKA (reference sequence). This CDR3 is built from 13 residues. J lost 12 bases, V lost 6 bases, and 7 bases had no gene match. In DNA, the CDR3 is TGCAGTGCCTCGGGACTAGCGGGAGTTGCGCAGTTCTTC. Translated, it gives CSASGLAGVAQFF.

The V call is TRBV4-1, the J call TRBJ2-4, with D possibly matching TRBD2 (5 bases). Germline V CDR1 and CDR2: MGHRA, YSYEKL. The ends were cut back, 1 base at V and 10 bases at J, with 14 bases in the middle. The CDR3 contains 14 residues. The CDR3 sequence: CASSQVEGRGIQYF. The CDR3, as DNA: TGCGCCAGCAGCCAAGTCGAGGGTCGTGGGATTCAGTACTTC.

The rearrangement uses TRBV20-1 and TRBJ2-7, with 10 bases fitting TRBD2. The CDR3 spans 13 residues. V trimming: 1 base; J trimming: 3 bases; junction bases outside the gene matches: 0. CDR1 DFQATT and CDR2 SNEGSKA come from the germline V gene (reference sequence). CDR3 nucleotides: TGCAGTGCTAGAGGGACTAGCGGCTACGAGCAGTACTTC. Protein: CSARGTSGYEQYF.

This chain joins TRBV7-8 and TRBJ1-1, with 9 bases identical to TRBD1. V was pared by 5 bases and J by 5 bases, with 9 bases of the junction left unmatched. In germline, CDR1 is SGHVS, CDR2 FQNEAQ. The CDR3 sequence is 15 residues long. CDR3 residues: CASSRRQGEGTEAFF. The CDR3 DNA follows: TGTGCCAGCAGCAGACGACAGGGGGAGGGGACTGAAGCTTTCTTT. The whole variable domain, filled in from reference TRBV7-8 and TRBJ1-1, reads GAGVSQSPRYKVAKRGQDVALRCDPISGHVSLFWYQQALGQGPEFLTYFQNEAQLDKSGLPSDRFFAERPEGSVSTLKIQRTQQEDSAVYLCASSRRQGEGTEAFFGQGTRLTVV.

In DNA form, the CDR3 reads TGTGCCAGCAGCCAAGATCGGCCTAGCGGGGGCGGCGGGGAGCTGTTTTTT. As protein: CASSQDRPSGGGGELFF. This sequence joins TRBV4-2 and TRBJ2-2; TRBD2 matches 10 bases. Germline CDR1 reads LGHNA; CDR2 reads YNFKEQ. The CDR3 has 17 amino acids. The V segment lost 0 bases and the J segment 7 bases; nucleotides outside the gene matches: 8.

The table lists this clonotype with many counts. V and J are TRBV29-1 and TRBJ1-2; a weak D match, TRBD1 (5 bases). V lost 6 bases and J lost 3, with 14 bases in between. Germline V lookup: CDR1 SQVTM, CDR2 ANQGSEA. The CDR3 spans 13 residues. CDR3 sequence reads: CSVGRQTYYGYTF. As DNA, the CDR3 is TGCAGCGTGGGAAGACAGACCTACTATGGCTACACCTTC. Full variable domain (outside the CDR3, taken from reference TRBV29-1 and TRBJ1-2): SAVISQKPSRDICQRGTSLTIQCQVDSQVTMMFWYRQQPGQSLTLIATANQGSEATYESGFVIDKFPISRPNLTFSTLTVSNMSPEDSSIYLCSVGRQTYYGYTFGSGTRLTVV.

This clonotype was seen a handful of times. V and J are TRBV11-2 and TRBJ2-3; D tentatively fits TRBD1 or TRBD2 (5 bases each). Germline assignment: CDR1 SGHAT and CDR2 FQNNGV. Trimming took off 1 base at V and 4 bases at J, with 18 bases between the two ends. The CDR3 runs 17 residues. CDR3 sequence: CASSLGGRWGSPDTQYF. CDR3 DNA sequence: TGTGCCAGCAGCTTAGGGGGACGTTGGGGCTCGCCAGATACGCAGTATTTT.

The chain uses TRBV12-3 or TRBV12-4 and TRBJ1-2; perhaps TRBD1 as D (6 bases). The CDR3 sequence is 16 residues long. V gave up 5 bases and J gave up 5 bases, with 21 bases separating them. CDR3 sequence reads: CASSESGRGALYGYTF. In nucleotides, the CDR3 is TGTGCCAGCAGTGAATCGGGACGGGGGGCCTTGTATGGCTACACCTTC.

The chain links TRBV25-1 to TRBJ2-7; unclear D gene. CDR3 length equals 11 residues. Germline loops: CDR1 MGHDK, CDR2 SYGVNS. V was shortened by 3 bases and J by 7 bases, with 7 bases between the two germline ends. The CDR3 loop is CASSEIKEQYF. CDR3 coding DNA: TGTGCCAGCAGTGAGATTAAAGAGCAGTACTTC.

This clonotype was seen ten or more times. The CDR3 region has the DNA TGTGCCAGCAGCTTAGCCGGGGGGGAGACCCAGTACTTC. Amino acid sequence: CASSLAGGETQYF. The chain carries TRBV7-2 and TRBJ2-5; 7 bases line up with TRBD2. The CDR3 is 13 amino acids. The J segment lost 5 bases and the V segment lost 0 bases, leaving 0 bases of the junction unmatched. Germline V gives CDR1 SGHTA, CDR2 FQGNSA.

J is TRBJ2-3 and V is TRBV10-3, with D possibly matching TRBD2 (5 bases). Trimming shortened V by 5 bases and J by 4 bases, and 25 bases separated the two germline ends. CDR3 length equals 18 residues. Per the germline V gene, CDR1 is ENHRY and CDR2 is SYGVKD. The CDR3 loop is CAISNEGVQYGMADTQYF. In DNA, the CDR3 is TGTGCCATCAGTAATGAGGGAGTCCAGTATGGGATGGCAGATACGCAGTATTTT.

The gene calls are TRBV14 and TRBJ1-2; D unclear. The CDR3 loop spans 17 amino acids. CDR1 is SGHDN, CDR2 FVKESK, per germline. With 1 base removed from V and 2 bases from J, the gap between germline ends came to 17 bases. The CDR3 DNA reads as TGTGCCAGCAGCCAAGGGTGGTTCGGTGCGACAAACTATGGCTACACCTTC. Translation: CASSQGWFGATNYGYTF.

The chain is built from TRBV29-1 and TRBJ1-2; the D is unclear. CDR1 is SQVTM, CDR2 ANQGSEA, per germline. This CDR3 contains 12 residues. V was clipped by 6 bases and J by 1 base, with 9 bases between them. The DNA for the CDR3 is TGCAGCGTCGAGGAGTTTAACTATGGCTACACCTTC. Its translation: CSVEEFNYGYTF.

The V gene is TRBV12-3 or TRBV12-4, the J gene TRBJ2-2; 11 bases line up with TRBD2. V lost 4 bases to trimming and J lost 0 bases; unmatched junction nucleotides: 4. The CDR3 is 17 residues long. The CDR3 loop is CASSWGLAAPNTGELFF. The CDR3 nucleotides read TGTGCCAGCAGTTGGGGACTAGCGGCGCCGAACACCGGGGAGCTGTTTTTT.

The chain links TRBV29-1 to TRBJ2-1; 10 nucleotides agree with TRBD1. CDR1 SQVTM and CDR2 ANQGSEA come from the germline V gene. V was clipped by 0 bases and J by 10 bases; unmatched bases: 0. This CDR3 spans 12 amino acids. CDR3 coding DNA: TGCAGCGTTGAAGAGACAGGGGGCGAGCAGTTCTTC. Residues: CSVEETGGEQFF.

The chain couples TRBV25-1 to TRBJ1-2; TRBD1 might be the D (5 bases). CDR1 is MGHDK and CDR2 is SYGVNS in the germline V gene. CDR3 length equals 13 residues. V shed 7 bases and J shed 8 bases, with 17 bases lying between them. DNA of the CDR3: TGTGCCAGCACAAGGGGAGGGACGTGGGGCTACACCTTC. Its translation: CASTRGGTWGYTF.

This clonotype was seen only a few times. The chain employs TRBV5-1 and TRBJ2-3, with D tentatively TRBD2 (6 bases). Between the trimmed V and J ends, which lost 4 bases and 0 bases, there was a span of 15 bases. This CDR3 has 16 amino acids. Germline V gene data show CDR1 as SGHRS and CDR2 as YFSETQ. As DNA, the CDR3 is TGCGCCAGCAGCCTGGGGACTCTCTTTAGCACAGATACGCAGTATTTT. Translation: CASSLGTLFSTDTQYF.

This clonotype was counted between two and nine times. CDR3 coding DNA: TGTGCCAGCAGCCGGAGTGACCAGTCTGGAAACACCATATATTTT. As protein: CASSRSDQSGNTIYF. This chain links TRBV3-1 with TRBJ1-3; D remains ambiguous. The CDR3 is 15 amino acids. The V and J ends lost 4 bases and 1 base respectively, with 11 bases between them. Germline values: CDR1 LGHDT, CDR2 YNNKEL (reference sequence). Variable domain in full (rest from reference TRBV3-1 and TRBJ1-3): DTAVSQTPKYLVTQMGNDKSIKCEQNLGHDTMYWYKQDSKKFLKIMFSYNNKELIINETVPNRFSPKSPDKAHLNLHINSLELGDSAVYFCASSRSDQSGNTIYFGEGSWLTVV.

V is TRBV7-9 and J is TRBJ2-7; TRBD2 might be the D (5 bases). The germline V gene encodes CDR1 SEHNR and CDR2 FQNEAQ (reference sequence). CDR3 length: 14 residues. Trimming stripped 1 base from V and 2 bases from J, with 9 bases between. The CDR3 DNA is TGTGCCAGCAGCTTAGGGGAGTGGGCCTACGAGCAGTACTTC. This codes for CASSLGEWAYEQYF.

The CDR3 loop is CASSVFDRGQETQYF. The CDR3 bases are TGTGCCAGCAGCGTATTCGACAGGGGCCAAGAGACCCAGTACTTC. The genes are TRBV9 and TRBJ2-5; 8 positions agree with TRBD1. Germline trimming cut 1 base from V and 1 base from J; bases unmatched to any gene: 3. Germline V gene lookup returns CDR1 SGDLS and CDR2 YYNGEE. This CDR3 contains 15 residues.

The chain is built from TRBV29-1 and TRBJ2-1; no clear D gene. Germline V gene data show CDR1 as SQVTM and CDR2 as ANQGSEA. V was trimmed by 3 bases and J by 6 bases, leaving 12 bases between them. There are 13 residues in the CDR3. This chain's CDR3 is CSVERGASNEQFF. The CDR3 DNA sequence: TGCAGCGTTGAGAGAGGAGCCTCCAATGAGCAGTTCTTC.

This rearrangement joins TRBV7-9 to TRBJ1-2; D may be TRBD1 (5 bases). CDR1 is SEHNR and CDR2 is FQNEAQ in the germline V gene (reference sequence). The CDR3 spans 17 residues. V lost 4 bases and J lost 4, with 22 bases in between. The CDR3 DNA sequence: TGTGCCAGCAGCTCTTCCTTCGGGACGGGGGACCGCTATGGCTACACCTTC. This encodes CASSSSFGTGDRYGYTF.

The J gene is TRBJ1-5, the V gene TRBV18; D not resolved. Between the trimmed V and J ends, which lost 2 bases and 7 bases, there was a span of 9 bases. Germline-derived CDR1 and CDR2 are KGHSH and LQKENI. The CDR3 is made up of 13 amino acids. The CDR3 loop is CASSPMEKQPQHF. The CDR3 coding sequence is TGTGCCAGCTCACCAATGGAGAAGCAGCCCCAGCATTTT.

The chain combines TRBV7-6 with TRBJ2-7; 10 nucleotides agree with TRBD1. Trimming removed 3 bases from V and 4 bases from J; junction bases left unmatched: 3. This CDR3 is built from 14 residues. Per the germline V gene, CDR1 is SGHVS and CDR2 is FNYEAQ. The CDR3 here is CASSFKGQGYEQYF. CDR3 nucleotide sequence: TGTGCCAGCAGCTTTAAGGGACAGGGGTACGAGCAGTACTTC.

This clonotype was counted between two and nine times. The genes are TRBV6-4 and TRBJ1-1; 11 nucleotides align to TRBD1. The CDR3 is made up of 14 amino acids. Germline CDR1 MRHNA, CDR2 SNTAGT. The V and J ends lost 6 bases and 12 bases, in that order; junction bases with no gene match: 12. The CDR3 here is CASRAFSDRGLTFF. CDR3 nucleotide sequence: TGTGCCAGCAGAGCTTTTTCGGACAGGGGGCTAACTTTCTTT.

This clonotype was detected a few times. V and J are TRBV12-3 or TRBV12-4 and TRBJ2-2; D unresolved. V lost 3 bases and J lost 4, with 6 bases in between. CDR3 length: 13 residues. CDR3 sequence: CASSFGPTGELFF. The DNA for the CDR3 is TGTGCCAGCAGTTTTGGGCCCACCGGGGAGCTGTTTTTT.

This sequence joins TRBV12-3 or TRBV12-4 and TRBJ2-1; D remains unclear. Trimming left V 3 bases short and J 10 bases short, with 10 bases between. The CDR3 is 12 residues long. CDR3 residues: CASSFAIAEQFF. The CDR3 DNA reads TGTGCCAGCAGTTTTGCGATTGCCGAGCAGTTCTTC.

In this sample, this clonotype turned up a few times. The chain employs TRBV5-5 and TRBJ2-7; TRBD1 aligns across 7 bases. Unmatched junction bases numbered 15, after V lost 4 bases and J lost 2 bases. There are 17 residues in the CDR3. CDR1 SGHKS and CDR2 YYEKEE come from the germline V gene (reference sequence). The CDR3 nucleotides read TGTGCCAGCAGCAAGCAAAACAGGGGCGCTGAAACCTACGAGCAGTACTTC. This sequence encodes CASSKQNRGAETYEQYF.

This rearrangement joins TRBV6-5 to TRBJ1-2; D may be TRBD1 (5 bases). The CDR3 covers 12 residues. V lost 2 bases, J lost 8 bases, and 9 bases lay in between. CDR1 is MNHEY and CDR2 is SVGAGI in the germline V gene. The DNA of the CDR3 is TGTGCCAGCAGTTACCCCCGGGGGGGCTACACCTTC. This encodes CASSYPRGGYTF.